The sequence of this T cell receptor beta chain was determined in a study of blood T cells in healthy people across ages. The V end lost 0 bases, the J end lost 2 bases, and 5 bases lay between the germline ends. The CDR3 runs to 14 residues. The germline gives CDR1 KGHDR, CDR2 SFDVKD. Using a J-beta primer mix together with a sample-barcoded 5' primer, a second PCR was run for 7 to 11 cycles. TCRdb independently ran MiXCR on the 5' RACE reads; one entry per CDR3 protein. The sample has some 690,000 distinct CDR3 sequences, about 20% seen once. The table lists this clonotype with a count of one. Sequencing was carried out using blood. The source of this sequence is a man between 65 and 85 years old in good health. The V and J genes are TRBV24-1 and TRBJ2-3; unclear D gene. In DNA form, the CDR3 reads TGTGCCACCAGTGATTTGGGTCTCACAGATACGCAGTATTTT. Residues: CATSDLGLTDTQYF.